This T cell receptor (beta chain) was sequenced during a study of blood T cell repertoires in COVID-19. At the level of the study: PBMCs, B-cell-depleted T cells, or T cells provided the cDNA or gDNA that made up the material.

This clone was counted between two and nine times. As processed by the authors: Nucleated cell counts were estimated from reference gene primer amplification. Data came from immunoSEQ multiplex PCR; TCRdb stores just in-frame clones and leaves some out. The V and J calls and the clone size are those of that table, but D and trimming were determined from the DNA. The sample records approximately 67,000 clones, 65% to 90% being singletons. From germline, CDR1 is GTSNPN and CDR2 SVGIG (reference sequence). The CDR3 totals 14 residues. Trimming removed 3 bases at V and 3 bases at J, with 12 bases between.

The chain employs TRBV30 and TRBJ2-4, with D unresolved. What was sequenced was peripheral blood. The TCR was taken from a man between 60 and 70 years old with acute or convalescent COVID-19. CDR3 sequence (DNA): TGTGCCTGGAGCCGCGGTGGCGACAAAAACATTCAGTACTTC. This translates into CAWSRGGDKNIQYF.